This paragraph covers one T cell receptor (beta chain) sequence. Its antigen remains unknown. Germline V lookup: CDR1 GTSNPN, CDR2 SVGIG (reference sequence). V was pared by 0 bases and J by 5 bases, with 6 bases of the junction left unmatched. The CDR3 contains 14 residues. The data are from a study of cytomegalovirus exposure and HLA in healthy donors. Whole-study results and caveats: Clonal expansion, a later analysis showed, was greater in HLA-associated TCR beta chains than in equally common others.

The primer mix had 60 Vbeta and 13 Jbeta primers. TCRdb keeps only in-frame clones here, not all; method: immunoSEQ multiplex PCR. The sample has 200,000 or so clones; approximately 80% are singletons. V gene TRBV30 combines with J gene TRBJ1-1; TRBD1 matches 7 bases. Sequencing was performed on PBMCs. The clonotype was recovered from a woman younger than 35 in good health and CMV-seropositive. The CDR3 sequence: CAWSVRGGVTEAFF. CDR3 coding DNA: TGTGCCTGGAGTGTACGAGGGGGCGTAACTGAAGCTTTCTTT.